This is a list of T cell receptor beta chains from one sample in a study of shared clonotypes between healthy human individuals. Sequencing used immunoSEQ multiplex PCR; TCRdb keeps in-frame clones, though not all of them. The repertoire holds about 2 million clones, about 94% seen once, with more than 0.9% in the top ten. The material sequenced was naive CD8+ T cells sorted from blood. The receptors shown here come from a man aged 18 to 30 in good health. The CDR3 runs from the conserved cysteine through the conserved F or W. The order of the fields is clone size, D gene, V gene, J gene, CDR3 protein, CDR3 DNA. A D gene is named only where the DNA matches it firmly. Only some rows state a clone size, as once, few, many or a class for expanded clones.

clone_size: -
d_call: -
v_call: TRBV7-9
j_call: TRBJ2-7
cdr3_aa: CASSLSESYYEQYF
cdr3_nt: TGTGCCAGCAGCTTATCTGAATCCTACTACGAGCAGTACTTC

clone_size: once
d_call: TRBD1
v_call: TRBV7-9
j_call: TRBJ1-1
cdr3_aa: CASSIGQGKTEAFF
cdr3_nt: TGTGCCAGCAGCATCGGACAGGGTAAGACTGAAGCTTTCTTT

clone_size: -
d_call: -
v_call: TRBV6-1
j_call: TRBJ1-4
cdr3_aa: CASRTWEGEKLFF
cdr3_nt: TGTGCCAGCAGGACTTGGGAGGGGGAAAAACTGTTTTTT

clone_size: -
d_call: -
v_call: TRBV5-4
j_call: TRBJ1-2
cdr3_aa: CASSFFGGADYGYTF
cdr3_nt: TGTGCCAGCAGCTTCTTTGGGGGGGCGGATTATGGCTACACCTTC

clone_size: -
d_call: TRBD1
v_call: TRBV5-4
j_call: TRBJ1-1
cdr3_aa: CASSSLDRGDTEAFF
cdr3_nt: TGTGCCAGCAGCTCCCTGGACAGGGGTGACACTGAAGCTTTCTTT

clone_size: -
d_call: TRBD1
v_call: TRBV7-9
j_call: TRBJ2-2
cdr3_aa: CASSFPGQSANTGELFF
cdr3_nt: TGTGCCAGCAGCTTCCCGGGACAGAGCGCGAACACCGGGGAGCTGTTTTTT

clone_size: -
d_call: -
v_call: TRBV28
j_call: TRBJ1-4
cdr3_aa: CASREVGVSPEKLFF
cdr3_nt: TGTGCCAGCAGAGAGGTGGGGGTGTCCCCAGAAAAACTGTTTTTT

clone_size: -
d_call: -
v_call: TRBV28
j_call: TRBJ1-2
cdr3_aa: CASSLSTASPYGYTF
cdr3_nt: TGTGCCAGCAGTTTATCGACAGCTAGTCCCTATGGCTACACCTTC

clone_size: once
d_call: -
v_call: TRBV27
j_call: TRBJ2-7
cdr3_aa: CASSLRAVGNEQYF
cdr3_nt: TGTGCCAGCAGTTTAAGGGCAGTCGGAAACGAGCAGTACTTC

clone_size: -
d_call: -
v_call: TRBV7-9
j_call: TRBJ2-5
cdr3_aa: CASSGLIQETQYF
cdr3_nt: TGTGCCAGCAGCGGACTAATTCAAGAGACCCAGTACTTC

clone_size: -
d_call: -
v_call: TRBV13
j_call: TRBJ1-1
cdr3_aa: CASSLVRRDTEAFF
cdr3_nt: TGTGCCAGCAGCTTAGTTCGCAGGGACACTGAAGCTTTCTTT

clone_size: -
d_call: TRBD2
v_call: TRBV2
j_call: TRBJ2-7
cdr3_aa: CASSQTSGTHEQYF
cdr3_nt: TGTGCCAGCAGCCAGACTAGCGGGACCCACGAGCAGTACTTC

clone_size: -
d_call: -
v_call: TRBV11-2
j_call: TRBJ2-3
cdr3_aa: CASSNGPDTQYF
cdr3_nt: TGTGCCAGCAGCAACGGCCCAGATACGCAGTATTTT

clone_size: once
d_call: TRBD1
v_call: TRBV27
j_call: TRBJ2-1
cdr3_aa: CASSQASTGGPYNEQFF
cdr3_nt: TGTGCCAGCAGTCAAGCTTCGACAGGGGGCCCATACAATGAGCAGTTCTTC

clone_size: -
d_call: TRBD1
v_call: TRBV4-3
j_call: TRBJ2-7
cdr3_aa: CASSSSGGGPYEQYF
cdr3_nt: TGCGCCAGCAGTTCTTCAGGGGGTGGCCCCTACGAGCAGTACTTC

clone_size: -
d_call: -
v_call: TRBV4-2
j_call: TRBJ1-2
cdr3_aa: CASSQVDGGEEDGYTF
cdr3_nt: TGTGCCAGCAGCCAAGTAGACGGGGGGGAGGAGGATGGCTACACCTTC

clone_size: -
d_call: TRBD2
v_call: TRBV9
j_call: TRBJ2-1
cdr3_aa: CASTPSGGWNEQFF
cdr3_nt: TGTGCCAGCACCCCGTCGGGGGGGTGGAATGAGCAGTTCTTC

clone_size: -
d_call: -
v_call: TRBV4-3
j_call: TRBJ1-5
cdr3_aa: CASSQDSDNQPQHF
cdr3_nt: TGCGCCAGCAGCCAAGACAGCGACAATCAGCCCCAGCATTTT

clone_size: -
d_call: TRBD1
v_call: TRBV5-1
j_call: TRBJ2-5
cdr3_aa: CASSFLRDSSTAQYF
cdr3_nt: TGCGCCAGCAGCTTTCTCCGGGACAGCTCGACGGCCCAGTACTTC

clone_size: -
d_call: -
v_call: TRBV28
j_call: TRBJ2-2
cdr3_aa: CASKLFTEGTGELFF
cdr3_nt: TGTGCCAGCAAACTTTTTACAGAGGGGACCGGGGAGCTGTTTTTT

clone_size: -
d_call: -
v_call: TRBV9
j_call: TRBJ2-5
cdr3_aa: CASSGNQETQYF
cdr3_nt: TGTGCCAGCAGCGGAAACCAAGAGACCCAGTACTTC

clone_size: -
d_call: -
v_call: TRBV10-3
j_call: TRBJ2-6
cdr3_aa: CAISEVSPGANVLTF
cdr3_nt: TGTGCCATCAGTGAAGTGTCCCCCGGGGCCAACGTCCTGACTTTC

clone_size: -
d_call: -
v_call: TRBV27
j_call: TRBJ2-7
cdr3_aa: CASTTWDGGDEQYF
cdr3_nt: TGTGCCAGTACAACCTGGGACGGCGGCGACGAGCAGTACTTC

clone_size: -
d_call: TRBD2
v_call: TRBV6-5
j_call: TRBJ2-3
cdr3_aa: CASRILAGGTDTQYF
cdr3_nt: TGTGCCAGCAGGATACTAGCGGGCGGCACAGATACGCAGTATTTT

clone_size: -
d_call: TRBD2
v_call: TRBV19
j_call: TRBJ2-7
cdr3_aa: CASSSGTSGYEQYF
cdr3_nt: TGTGCCAGTAGTAGCGGGACTAGCGGATACGAGCAGTACTTC

clone_size: -
d_call: -
v_call: TRBV5-4
j_call: TRBJ2-1
cdr3_aa: CASSKAGEGDWEQFF
cdr3_nt: TGTGCCAGCAGCAAGGCGGGGGAGGGGGATTGGGAGCAGTTCTTC

clone_size: -
d_call: -
v_call: TRBV6-5
j_call: TRBJ2-3
cdr3_aa: CASSYSWTDSTDTQYF
cdr3_nt: TGTGCCAGCAGTTACTCTTGGACAGATAGCACAGATACGCAGTATTTT

clone_size: once
d_call: TRBD1
v_call: TRBV5-6
j_call: TRBJ2-7
cdr3_aa: CASSRLGQGYEQYF
cdr3_nt: TGTGCCAGCAGCCGCCTTGGACAGGGATACGAGCAGTACTTC

clone_size: -
d_call: TRBD1
v_call: TRBV27
j_call: TRBJ2-6
cdr3_aa: CASSLVGGPANVLTF
cdr3_nt: TGTGCCAGCAGTTTAGTAGGGGGCCCCGCCAACGTCCTGACTTTC

clone_size: -
d_call: TRBD2
v_call: TRBV19
j_call: TRBJ2-7
cdr3_aa: CASSKKGLADYEQYF
cdr3_nt: TGTGCCAGTAGTAAAAAGGGACTAGCGGACTACGAGCAGTACTTC

clone_size: -
d_call: -
v_call: TRBV10-3
j_call: TRBJ1-1
cdr3_aa: CAISVDSLGAEAFF
cdr3_nt: TGTGCCATCAGTGTAGACAGCCTCGGCGCTGAAGCTTTCTTT

clone_size: -
d_call: -
v_call: TRBV27
j_call: TRBJ2-4
cdr3_aa: CASSSLSEGENIQYF
cdr3_nt: TGTGCCAGCAGTTCCCTATCGGAAGGGGAAAACATTCAGTACTTC

clone_size: -
d_call: -
v_call: TRBV5-1
j_call: TRBJ2-2
cdr3_aa: CASSFGTFPGELFF
cdr3_nt: TGCGCCAGCAGCTTTGGGACATTCCCCGGGGAGCTGTTTTTT

clone_size: -
d_call: -
v_call: TRBV10-3
j_call: TRBJ1-3
cdr3_aa: CAMHARAAGNTIYF
cdr3_nt: TGTGCCATGCATGCGAGGGCGGCTGGAAACACCATATATTTT

clone_size: -
d_call: -
v_call: TRBV4-1
j_call: TRBJ2-7
cdr3_aa: CASSHLGTAYEQYF
cdr3_nt: TGCGCCAGCAGCCACCTCGGGACTGCCTACGAGCAGTACTTC

clone_size: -
d_call: TRBD1
v_call: TRBV7-8
j_call: TRBJ1-2
cdr3_aa: CASSLEGAAGYTF
cdr3_nt: TGTGCCAGCAGCTTAGAGGGGGCGGCTGGCTACACCTTC

clone_size: -
d_call: TRBD2
v_call: TRBV5-1
j_call: TRBJ2-7
cdr3_aa: CASSLAGGIAYEQYF
cdr3_nt: TGCGCCAGCAGCTTGGCGGGGGGGATCGCGTACGAGCAGTACTTC

clone_size: -
d_call: TRBD2
v_call: TRBV7-3
j_call: TRBJ2-1
cdr3_aa: CASVAGGPNEQFF
cdr3_nt: TGTGCCAGCGTAGCGGGGGGGCCCAATGAGCAGTTCTTC

clone_size: -
d_call: -
v_call: TRBV2
j_call: TRBJ2-6
cdr3_aa: CASSRLSGGQGANVLTF
cdr3_nt: TGTGCCAGCAGTCGCTTATCCGGGGGGCAAGGGGCCAACGTCCTGACTTTC

clone_size: -
d_call: -
v_call: TRBV27
j_call: TRBJ2-3
cdr3_aa: CASSVRGTTDTQYF
cdr3_nt: TGTGCCAGCAGTGTTAGAGGGACCACAGATACGCAGTATTTT

clone_size: -
d_call: -
v_call: TRBV7-3
j_call: TRBJ1-6
cdr3_aa: CASSLGGESPLHF
cdr3_nt: TGTGCCAGCAGCTTGGGGGGAGAATCACCCCTCCACTTT

clone_size: -
d_call: -
v_call: TRBV11-2
j_call: TRBJ2-2
cdr3_aa: CASSPVSNTGELFF
cdr3_nt: TGTGCCAGCAGCCCCGTTTCCAACACCGGGGAGCTGTTTTTT